Shown below are 10 T cell receptor beta chains from a single sample sequenced in a study of T cells and Merkel cell carcinoma outcomes. Libraries were prepared by immunoSEQ multiplex PCR; TCRdb keeps only in-frame clonotypes and omits some of them. The sample shows some 21,000 clones, almost 85% of them seen only once. Sequencing was carried out using tumor tissue from Merkel cell carcinoma. Receptors were obtained from a human donor with Merkel cell carcinoma.

This rearrangement joins TRBV10-3 to TRBJ1-2; 11 bases agree with TRBD1. The length of the CDR3 is 14 residues. V lost 10 bases to trimming and J lost 8 bases; unmatched junction nucleotides: 12. CDR1 is ENHRY, CDR2 SYGVKD, per germline. The DNA for the CDR3 is TGTGCCACCAGGACAGGGGGCGAGTTGGACGGCTACACCTTC. Amino acids: CATRTGGELDGYTF.

The chain recombines TRBV6-5 with TRBJ2-7, with D perhaps given as TRBD1 or TRBD2 (5 bases each). The V gene lost 4 bases and the J gene lost 3 bases, with 13 bases spanning the gap. The CDR3 is 14 residues long. The germline CDR1 and CDR2 sequences are MNHEY and SVGAGI. CDR3 in DNA: TGTGCCAGCAGTTCCCGGGACGGGAACTACGAGCAGTACTTC. This translates into CASSSRDGNYEQYF.

V and J are TRBV9 and TRBJ1-1; 9 bases are shared with TRBD1. V was pared by 2 bases and J by 3 bases, with 5 bases of the junction left unmatched. CDR3 size: 15 residues. Per germline, CDR1 SGDLS and CDR2 YYNGEE. As DNA, the CDR3 is TGTGCCAGCAGCGTCACAGGGGGCGCGGACACTGAAGCTTTCTTT. Translation: CASSVTGGADTEAFF.

V gene TRBV18 combines with J gene TRBJ2-7, with a weak D call TRBD1 (6 bases). Trimming left V 6 bases short and J 3 bases short, with 12 bases between. Germline loops: CDR1 KGHSH, CDR2 LQKENI. The CDR3 is 13 amino acids. Here the CDR3 DNA reads TGTGCCAGCTCCCTCGGACAGAGCTACGAGCAGTACTTC. It translates to CASSLGQSYEQYF. Variable domain in full (rest from reference TRBV18 and TRBJ2-7): NAGVMQNPRHLVRRRGQEARLRCSPMKGHSHVYWYRQLPEEGLKFMVYLQKENIIDESGMPKERFSAEFPKEGPSILRIQQVVRGDSAAYFCASSLGQSYEQYFGPGTRLTVT.

The chain links TRBV6-1 to TRBJ2-3; D gene uncertain. V gave up 6 bases and J gave up 7 bases, with 17 bases separating them. This CDR3 is 14 amino acids long. Germline V lookup: CDR1 MNHNS, CDR2 SASEGT. The DNA of the CDR3 is TGTGCCAGCAGCACAGAGTTCCACCCTAATACGCAGTATTTT. Translation gives CASSTEFHPNTQYF.

The CDR3 nucleotides read TGTGCCAGCAGCCCGAGGGGGACAGGGGGGACTGAAGCTTTCTTT. This encodes CASSPRGTGGTEAFF. V usage is TRBV7-9 and J usage is TRBJ1-1; the match to TRBD1 covers 11 bases. V trimming: 5 bases; J trimming: 5 bases; junction bases outside the gene matches: 7. CDR1 SEHNR and CDR2 FQNEAQ come from the germline V gene (reference sequence). This CDR3 contains 15 residues.

The J gene is TRBJ2-7, the V gene TRBV6-1; TRBD2 matches at 10 bases. CDR3 size: 14 residues. V gave up 4 bases and J gave up 3 bases; unmatched junction bases: 3. Germline V gene lookup returns CDR1 MNHNS and CDR2 SASEGT. DNA of the CDR3: TGTGCCAGCAGTGTACTAGCGGGGAACTACGAGCAGTACTTC. Protein product: CASSVLAGNYEQYF.

The rearrangement links TRBV29-1 to TRBJ1-2; 8 nucleotides align to TRBD1. The CDR3 totals 14 residues. The J segment lost 6 bases and the V segment lost 2 bases, leaving 8 bases of the junction unmatched. Germline V gene sequence: CDR1 SQVTM, CDR2 ANQGSEA. The CDR3 DNA reads TGCAGCGTTGAACACCCCGGGACAGGAAATGGCTACACCTTC. It is translated as CSVEHPGTGNGYTF. The variable domain in full, completed from reference TRBV29-1 and TRBJ1-2, reads SAVISQKPSRDICQRGTSLTIQCQVDSQVTMMFWYRQQPGQSLTLIATANQGSEATYESGFVIDKFPISRPNLTFSTLTVSNMSPEDSSIYLCSVEHPGTGNGYTFGSGTRLTVV.

This clone was seen a few times. The chain is built from TRBV4-1 and TRBJ1-3; D unclear. CDR1 and CDR2 (germline): MGHRA, YSYEKL. The length of the CDR3 is 13 residues. V lost 6 bases and J 3 bases, leaving 9 bases between the germline ends. In DNA, the CDR3 is TGCGCCAGCAGTCCCCCCGGTGGAAACACCATATATTTT. Amino acid sequence: CASSPPGGNTIYF.

The chain recombines TRBV19 with TRBJ2-3, with 9 bases lining up with TRBD2. This CDR3 is built from 14 residues. CDR1 and CDR2 from the germline V gene are LNHDA and SQIVND (reference sequence). With 9 bases clipped from V and 1 base from J, the junction kept 5 bases outside the gene matches. The chain's CDR3 is CASYSGRGTDTQYF. For the CDR3, the DNA is TGTGCCAGCTATAGCGGGAGAGGCACAGATACGCAGTATTTT.